The sample holds a few counts of the clone carrying this TCR beta chain. Per the original methods: The assay estimated nucleated cells by amplifying reference gene primers. Sequencing was performed with immunoSEQ multiplex PCR; in TCRdb, only in-frame clones are kept and a portion is missing. The DNA gave D and trimming, while V, J and clone size come from that table. The data hold about 260,000 clones, with 80% to 90% observed a single time. The data derive from a study of blood T cell repertoires in COVID-19. The wider study: Acute and convalescent COVID-19 specimens originated in the United States, Italy and Spain. The analysed material was cDNA or gDNA that came from T cells, B-cell-depleted T cells, or PBMCs.

The CDR3 consists of 15 residues. V trimming: 2 bases; J trimming: 4 bases; junction bases outside the gene matches: 7. Per germline, CDR1 SGHDT and CDR2 YYEEEE. J is TRBJ1-2 and V is TRBV5-6; 8 nucleotides align to TRBD1. The specimen was peripheral blood. This TCR derives from a middle-aged woman who had recovered from COVID-19. CDR3 bases: TGTGCCAGCAGCTTTTTGACAGGGGTGGCCTATGGCTACACCTTC. Translating gives CASSFLTGVAYGYTF.